The 7 T cell receptor beta chains listed next were all sequenced from one sample in a study of cytomegalovirus exposure and HLA in healthy donors. Vbeta (60) and Jbeta (13) primers were used in the PCR. Only in-frame clones appear in the TCRdb table, and some are missing; sequencing was by immunoSEQ multiplex PCR. The table records approximately 200,000 clones, around three quarters of them present only once. The sample consisted of PBMCs. These receptors originate from a man younger than 45 in good health and CMV-seronegative.

V gene TRBV28 combines with J gene TRBJ1-5; 8 bases line up with TRBD1. V dropped 7 bases and J dropped 4; count of bases not matched to a gene: 3. The CDR3 runs 13 residues. Germline V gene sequence: CDR1 MDHEN, CDR2 SYDVKM. CDR3 sequence reads: CASTQGANQPQHF. DNA for the CDR3: TGTGCCAGCACCCAGGGGGCGAATCAGCCCCAGCATTTT.

This chain uses TRBV7-9 with TRBJ2-7; weak D call: TRBD1 (5 bases). CDR1 SEHNR and CDR2 FQNEAQ come from the germline V gene (reference sequence). The CDR3 has 16 amino acids. V gave up 1 base and J gave up 8 bases, with 21 bases separating them. CDR3 in DNA: TGTGCCAGCAGCTTAGACCGGTCAGGGATGTATAGGAAGCAGTACTTC. It codes for CASSLDRSGMYRKQYF.

The genes are TRBV6-6 and TRBJ1-2, with D possibly TRBD1 on 6 matching bases. CDR3 length equals 15 residues. Germline V gene sequence: CDR1 MNHNY, CDR2 SVGAGI (reference sequence). V lost 6 bases and J lost 1, with 15 bases in between. This CDR3 is CASRGGGPDNYGYTF. DNA for the CDR3: TGTGCCAGCAGAGGGGGTGGCCCGGATAACTATGGCTACACCTTC.

This clone was found a few times. V usage is TRBV6-5 and J usage is TRBJ1-5; D may be TRBD1 (5 bases). The CDR3 sequence is 13 residues long. Trimming took 0 bases from V and 11 from J, leaving 11 bases between them. The germline V gene has CDR1 MNHEY and CDR2 SVGAGI. DNA of the CDR3: TGTGCCAGCAGTTACTCGGAGCAGGGCACCCAGCATTTT. Translated: CASSYSEQGTQHF.

V usage is TRBV10-3 and J usage is TRBJ1-2; D call uncertain. Germline V CDR1 and CDR2: ENHRY, SYGVKD. CDR3 length: 14 amino acids. Trimming cost V 2 bases and J 1 base, with 8 bases left between them. The CDR3 DNA reads as TGTGCCATCAGTGAGGCAGGAAATAACTATGGCTACACCTTC. It codes for CAISEAGNNYGYTF.

The chain carries TRBV6-4 and TRBJ2-7; 11 nucleotides line up with TRBD2. Germline CDR1 reads MRHNA; CDR2 reads SNTAGT. This CDR3 has 14 amino acids. V was clipped by 5 bases and J by 6 bases; unmatched bases: 6. The CDR3, as DNA: TGTGCCAGCAGTCCCGGACTAGCGGGTTCCGAGCAGTACTTC. This gives the protein CASSPGLAGSEQYF.

With respect to this clone: Different DNA sequences within this sample yield the same CDR3. CDR3 in DNA: TGTGCCAGCAGCTCGCCCCGACTAGCGGGAGATCCAGATACGCAGTATTTT. This sequence encodes CASSSPRLAGDPDTQYF. The chain uses TRBV7-3 and TRBJ2-3; 12 bases agree with TRBD2. The CDR3 runs to 17 residues. Germline CDR1 is SGHTA and CDR2 is FQGTGA. Losses at the gene ends were 4 bases for V and 4 bases for J; bases not matched to a gene: 9. Combining the CDR3 with reference TRBV7-3 and TRBJ2-3 gives the whole variable domain GAGVSQTPSNKVTEKGKYVELRCDPISGHTALYWYRQSLGQGPEFLIYFQGTGAADDSGLPNDRFFAVRPEGSVSTLKIQRTERGDSAVYLCASSSPRLAGDPDTQYFGPGTRLTVL.